Below are 13 T cell receptor beta chains sequenced from a single sample in a study of T cells in Graves' hyperthyroidism and ophthalmopathy. RNA transcripts served as the template for amplifying TCR beta CDR3 regions. With the HTBI primer set, the TCR CDR3 went through a first round of RT-PCR. TCRdb itself ran the multiplex PCR reads through MiXCR, one entry per CDR3 protein. The sample has nearly 250,000 distinct CDR3 sequences; roughly 15% are singletons. The sequencing input was blood. The source is a woman under 30 with Graves' ophthalmopathy.

This clonotype was found many times. As DNA, the CDR3 is TGTGCCAGCTCACCGGGGACAGGGGGGCGAAATGAGCAGTTCTTC. Translation: CASSPGTGGRNEQFF. V and J are TRBV18 and TRBJ2-1; 11 nucleotides align to TRBD1. Germline V gene data show CDR1 as KGHSH and CDR2 as LQKENI. V lost 3 bases and J lost 7; bases outside the gene matches: 5. The CDR3 has 15 amino acids.

In this sample, this clonotype turned up many times. V and J are TRBV2 and TRBJ1-2; D call uncertain. This CDR3 comprises 13 residues. The V end was cut by 5 bases, the J end by 7 bases, with 14 bases between. The V gene's germline CDR1 is SNHLY and CDR2 FYNNEI. The CDR3 region has the DNA TGTGCCAGCAGTCGGGCGCCAGGCCCTGGCTACACCTTC. Its translation: CASSRAPGPGYTF.

In this sample, this clonotype turned up many times. This chain uses TRBV9 with TRBJ1-2; 7 bases fit TRBD1. J was trimmed by 4 bases and V by 3 bases; bases with no gene match: 12. The CDR3 has 16 residues. Looked up from germline, CDR1 is SGDLS and CDR2 is YYNGEE. Here the CDR3 DNA reads TGTGCCAGCAGCGCAGACCCCTACACAGGGGTCTATGGCTACACCTTC. It yields the protein CASSADPYTGVYGYTF.

This chain uses TRBV29-1 with TRBJ2-4, with 15 bases that match TRBD2. The CDR3 sequence is 20 residues long. Germline CDR1 and CDR2: SQVTM and ANQGSEA. V was clipped by 6 bases and J by 1 base; unmatched bases: 16. CDR3 region: CSVSYPGTSGRRWAKNIQYF. For the CDR3, the DNA is TGCAGCGTCTCCTACCCCGGGACTAGCGGGAGGCGGTGGGCCAAAAACATTCAGTACTTC.

This chain joins TRBV29-1 and TRBJ2-1, with 7 bases lining up with TRBD2. V shed 6 bases and J 8 bases; nucleotides not matched to a gene: 4. CDR3 size: 11 residues. Germline assignment: CDR1 SQVTM and CDR2 ANQGSEA. CDR3 residues: CSVSGRYEQFF. The CDR3 region has the DNA TGCAGCGTCTCCGGGAGGTATGAGCAGTTCTTC.

This clonotype has more than one count but fewer than ten. The J gene is TRBJ2-7, the V gene TRBV27, with 10 positions matching TRBD2. V lost 5 bases and J lost 5; bases outside the gene matches: 6. This CDR3 has 14 amino acids. CDR1 and CDR2 from the germline V gene are MNHEY and SMNVEV (reference sequence). The CDR3 bases are TGTGCCAGCAGTACGGGAGCGGGAGGGCACGAGCAGTACTTC. It is translated as CASSTGAGGHEQYF.

This clonotype occurred many times. V usage is TRBV30 and J usage is TRBJ1-1; TRBD1 might be the D (6 bases). Germline V gene data show CDR1 as GTSNPN and CDR2 as SVGIG (reference sequence). Trimming left V 0 bases short and J 1 base short, with 9 bases between. The CDR3 is made up of 14 amino acids. The CDR3 nucleotides read TGTGCCTGGAGTGTACGGGGGGCGAACACTGAAGCTTTCTTT. This sequence encodes CAWSVRGANTEAFF.

Ten or more counts support this clonotype. The chain has TRBV4-1 and TRBJ2-2, with D uncertain. Trimming pared 1 base from V and 0 bases from J, leaving 6 bases between. This CDR3 region has 15 residues. CDR1 is MGHRA, CDR2 YSYEKL, per germline. The CDR3 DNA sequence: TGCGCCAGCAGCCAAGGTCATACGAACACCGGGGAGCTGTTTTTT. Translating it yields CASSQGHTNTGELFF.

This clonotype was counted ten times or more. This chain links TRBV18 with TRBJ1-3; D gene ambiguous. This CDR3 region has 13 residues. The V gene's germline CDR1 is KGHSH and CDR2 LQKENI. The germline V and J ends were trimmed by 6 bases and 4 bases, with 10 bases remaining between them. Here the CDR3 reads CASSRGTGNTIYF. In nucleotides, the CDR3 is TGTGCCAGCTCGCGGGGAACAGGAAACACCATATATTTT.

This clonotype was recorded many times. This rearrangement joins TRBV27 to TRBJ2-5, with 14 bases identical to TRBD2. The CDR3 spans 17 residues. Germline assignment: CDR1 MNHEY and CDR2 SMNVEV (reference sequence). V trimming: 6 bases; J trimming: 1 base; junction bases outside the gene matches: 7. In nucleotides, the CDR3 is TGTGCCAGCAGGGATCGACTAGCGGGAGGGCCCCAAGAGACCCAGTACTTC. Translation: CASRDRLAGGPQETQYF.

Many counts were recorded for this clonotype. The V and J genes are TRBV6-1 and TRBJ2-6, with TRBD2 matching 10 bases. V was clipped by 8 bases and J by 0 bases; unmatched bases: 10. Germline values: CDR1 MNHNS, CDR2 SASEGT. The CDR3 covers 18 residues. This CDR3 reads CASRGAGGAPSGANVLTF. In DNA, the CDR3 is TGTGCCAGCCGTGGAGCGGGGGGGGCCCCCTCTGGGGCCAACGTCCTGACTTTC.

Many counts were recorded for this clonotype. This CDR3 reads CASSSGRDRPQHF. As DNA, the CDR3 is TGTGCCAGCAGTTCGGGCCGTGATCGGCCCCAGCATTTT. V is TRBV28 and J is TRBJ1-5; D not resolved. The CDR3 extends over 13 amino acids. In germline, CDR1 is MDHEN, CDR2 SYDVKM. V gave up 4 bases and J gave up 9 bases, with 13 bases separating them.

This clonotype has at least ten counts. This chain connects TRBV10-1 to TRBJ2-7; tentatively, D is TRBD1 or TRBD2 (5 bases each). CDR1 is WNHNN and CDR2 is SYGVQD in the germline V gene (reference sequence). V shed 2 bases and J shed 1 base, with 6 bases lying between them. The length of the CDR3 is 13 residues. The CDR3 loop reads CASSEGGSYEQYF. In nucleotides, the CDR3 is TGCGCCAGCAGTGAGGGGGGTTCCTACGAGCAGTACTTC.